The present T cell receptor beta chain was sequenced within a study of T cells in Graves' hyperthyroidism and ophthalmopathy. The germline gives CDR1 MGHRA, CDR2 YSYEKL. Trimming at V came to 5 bases and at J to 5 bases, leaving 6 bases not matched to a gene. The CDR3 consists of 14 residues. Hyperthyroidism patients were newly diagnosed, had disease duration under 2 months, and were aged 18 to 65 years. Not enrolled were patients with uncontrolled infection, other autoimmune disease, pregnancy or lactation. The investigators amplified TCR beta CDR3 regions from RNA transcripts. The HTBI primer set served for first-round RT-PCR of the TCR CDR3. TCRdb re-derived calls from the multiplex PCR reads in MiXCR, one entry per CDR3 protein. The sample yields 90,000 to 120,000 distinct CDR3 sequences, about 15% seen once. This clonotype was picked up a small number of times.

This sequence joins TRBV4-1 and TRBJ2-1, with 7 bases identical to TRBD2. The TCR comes from a woman aged 45-65 years with Graves' hyperthyroidism. What was sequenced was blood. The CDR3 reads CASSSSGADNEQFF. The CDR3 coding sequence is TGCGCCAGCAGCTCAAGCGGGGCAGACAATGAGCAGTTCTTC.